This TCR beta chain was captured by sequencing in a study of T cell responses to AZD1222 COVID-19 vaccine (dated by TCRdb to about 2021). Notes on the research overall: A total of approximately 240 trial participants underwent TCR sequencing, of whom about 210 had received two doses of AZD1222 and approximately 25 had received two doses of the MenACWY control vaccine. Trial participants were enrolled by age into 18-55, 56-69 and 70-plus year subgroups, with around 150, 28 and 57 TCR-sequenced participants respectively. Here is what the overall study found, with its caveats: Reportedly, close to half of the unique spike-specific TCRs recognized epitopes lying outside the regions that are mutated in the B.1.351 and B.1.1.7 variants. The vaccine-associated CD4 TCRs covered the entire spike protein, and the dominant responses fell in regions 160-218 and 743-854. The 56-69-year group was small, and its depth increase did not reach significance, likely because of low power. Because no day 14 peak-response samples were available, repertoires were characterized only after the peak T cell response. Conclusions about previously exposed vaccinees are limited because only five to seven AZD1222 recipients were SARS-CoV-2 seropositive at baseline. Participants were mostly white British and included more females than males, and it was suggested by the authors that clonal diversity may have been underestimated. After two AZD1222 doses, spike-specific TCR breadth and depth were significantly higher than at day 0 and than in MenACWY recipients.

The junction shows trimming of 7 bases on V and 1 base on J, plus 13 bases between the germline ends. Inclusive of the bounding cysteine and phenylalanine, the CDR3 is 14 residues long. CDR3 DNA only is kept here, 42 bases in frame from base 1. Sequences MDHEN (CDR1) and SYDVKM (CDR2) are obtained from the germline V gene. The CDR3 regions of human TCRbeta chains were analyzed by immunosequencing. The original methods were these. TCRs in the repertoires were matched against a reference library of SARS-CoV-2-specific TCRs that had been generated with the MIRA antigen-specificity platform. Breadth was defined as the fraction of unique TCRs that were SARS-CoV-2-associated. Depth was defined as the fraction of total T cells that were SARS-CoV-2-associated. Using the MIRA data, each spike-specific TCR was assigned both to the spike region to which the TCR was reactive and to a CD4 or CD8 class. Log10-transformed breadth and depth values were compared by one-way ANOVA with Sidak's multiple comparisons tests. TCRdb provides this immuneACCESS table in a form limited to in-frame rearrangements. Some clones are lacking; in checked studies, under half of them reflect an unresolved V gene, and why the rest are absent is not known. The V and J calls and clone size come from that table; D and trimming were worked out from the DNA. The sample has fewer than 200,000 clones on record, roughly nine tenths of them singletons. Of the sample, 3.6% is held by the ten largest clones.

The sample's time point, from its label and the paper: about 28 days (+/-7) after the second vaccine dose. According to the study, the label for this sample's treatment or condition signals: meningococcal conjugate vaccine given as trial control. Vaccinee samples came from UK trials COV001 and COV002, including a single-blind randomized controlled phase 2/3 trial of AZD1222 (ChAdOx1 nCoV-19) in healthy adults. For TCRbeta chain sequencing, PBMC samples from trial participants were taken at day 0 and at day 28 after the second dose. As to this clone: Its antigen remains undetermined. No qualities accompany the bases; no much larger clone lies one base away.

The clonotype was recovered from an adult who received the MenACWY meningococcal vaccine as a control. Sequencing was performed on peripheral blood, taken 28 days after the second dose of the MenACWY control vaccine. The rearrangement joined TRBV28 to TRBJ1-1, with the D gene not confidently named. The bases read TGTGCCAGCACCATCGGGAACAGGAACACTGAAGCTTTCTTT. This is translated as CASTIGNRNTEAFF. Extended through the reference TRBV28 and TRBJ1-1 proteins, this CDR3 yields the full variable domain: DVKVTQSSRYLVKRTGEKVFLECVQDMDHENMFWYRQDPGLGLRLIYFSYDVKMKEKGDIPEGYSVSREKKERFSLILESASTNQTSMYLCASTIGNRNTEAFFGQGTRLTVV.